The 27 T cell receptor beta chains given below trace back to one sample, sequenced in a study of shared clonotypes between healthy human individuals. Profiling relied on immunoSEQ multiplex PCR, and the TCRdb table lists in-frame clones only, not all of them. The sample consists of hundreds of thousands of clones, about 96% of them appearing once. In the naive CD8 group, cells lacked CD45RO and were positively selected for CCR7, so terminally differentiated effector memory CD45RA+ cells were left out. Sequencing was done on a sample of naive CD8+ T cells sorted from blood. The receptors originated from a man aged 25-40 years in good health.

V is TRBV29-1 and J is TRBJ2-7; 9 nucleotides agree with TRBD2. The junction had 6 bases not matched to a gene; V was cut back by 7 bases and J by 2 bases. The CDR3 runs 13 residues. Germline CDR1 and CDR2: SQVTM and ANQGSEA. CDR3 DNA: TGCAGCGCCAGCGGGGGGCCTACCTACGAGCAGTACTTC. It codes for CSASGGPTYEQYF.

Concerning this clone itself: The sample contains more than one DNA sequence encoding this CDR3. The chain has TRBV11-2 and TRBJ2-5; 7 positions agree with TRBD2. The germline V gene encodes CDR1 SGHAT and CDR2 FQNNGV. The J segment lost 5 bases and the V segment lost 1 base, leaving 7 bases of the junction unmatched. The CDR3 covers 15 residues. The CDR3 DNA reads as TGTGCCAGCAGCTTAGGTGATAGCGGGTTCGAGACCCAGTACTTC. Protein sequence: CASSLGDSGFETQYF.

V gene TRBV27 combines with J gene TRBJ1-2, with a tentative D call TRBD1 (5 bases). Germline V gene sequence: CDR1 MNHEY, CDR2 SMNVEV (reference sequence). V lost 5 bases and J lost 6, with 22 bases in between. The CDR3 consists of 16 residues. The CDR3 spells CASSPSRTPGVNGYTF. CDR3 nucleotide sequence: TGTGCCAGCAGTCCCTCCAGGACACCAGGCGTCAATGGCTACACCTTC.

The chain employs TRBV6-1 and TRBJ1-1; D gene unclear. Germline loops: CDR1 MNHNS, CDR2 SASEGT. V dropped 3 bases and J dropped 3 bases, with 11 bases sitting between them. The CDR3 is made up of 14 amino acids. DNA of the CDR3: TGTGCCAGCAGTGAGGTCTTTGGCGACACTGAAGCTTTCTTT. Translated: CASSEVFGDTEAFF.

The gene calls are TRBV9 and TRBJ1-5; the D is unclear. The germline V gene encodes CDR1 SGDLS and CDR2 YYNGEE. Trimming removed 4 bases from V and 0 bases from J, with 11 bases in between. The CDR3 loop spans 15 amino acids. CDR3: CASSPGWDSNQPQHF. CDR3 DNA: TGTGCCAGCAGCCCAGGTTGGGATAGCAATCAGCCCCAGCATTTT.

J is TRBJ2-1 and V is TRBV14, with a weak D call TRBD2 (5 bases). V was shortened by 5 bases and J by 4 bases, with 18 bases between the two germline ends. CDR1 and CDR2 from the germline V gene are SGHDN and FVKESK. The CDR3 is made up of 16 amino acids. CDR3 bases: TGTGCCAGCAGCAAAAACGCGGGCCCTTTATACAATGAGCAGTTCTTC. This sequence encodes CASSKNAGPLYNEQFF.

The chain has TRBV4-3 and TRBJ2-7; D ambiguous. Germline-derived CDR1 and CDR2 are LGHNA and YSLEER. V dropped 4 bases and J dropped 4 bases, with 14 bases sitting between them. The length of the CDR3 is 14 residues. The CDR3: CASSPNHLGYEQYF. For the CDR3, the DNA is TGCGCCAGCAGCCCTAACCACCTGGGTTACGAGCAGTACTTC.

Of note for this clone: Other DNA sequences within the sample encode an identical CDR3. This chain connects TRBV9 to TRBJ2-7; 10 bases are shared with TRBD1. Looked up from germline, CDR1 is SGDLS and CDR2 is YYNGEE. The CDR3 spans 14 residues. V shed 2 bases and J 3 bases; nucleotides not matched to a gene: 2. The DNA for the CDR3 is TGTGCCAGCAGCGTTGGACAGGGGGACTACGAGCAGTACTTC. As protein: CASSVGQGDYEQYF.

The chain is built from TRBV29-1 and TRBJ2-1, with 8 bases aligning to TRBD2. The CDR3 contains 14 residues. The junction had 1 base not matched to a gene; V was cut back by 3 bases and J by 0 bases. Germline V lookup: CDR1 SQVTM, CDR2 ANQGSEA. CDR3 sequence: CSVDGTSSYNEQFF. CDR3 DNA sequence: TGCAGCGTTGATGGGACTAGCTCCTACAATGAGCAGTTCTTC.

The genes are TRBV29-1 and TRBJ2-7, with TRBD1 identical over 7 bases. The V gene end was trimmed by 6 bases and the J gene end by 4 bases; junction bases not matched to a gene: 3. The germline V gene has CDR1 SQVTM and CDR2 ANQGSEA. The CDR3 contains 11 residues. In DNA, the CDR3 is TGCAGCGTGGGGACAGAATACGAGCAGTACTTC. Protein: CSVGTEYEQYF.

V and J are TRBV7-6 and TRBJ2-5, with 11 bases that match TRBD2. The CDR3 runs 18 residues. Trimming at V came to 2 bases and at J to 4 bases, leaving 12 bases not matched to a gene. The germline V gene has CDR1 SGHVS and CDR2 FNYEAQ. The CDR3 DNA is TGTGCCAGCAGCTTAAATCTAGCGGGAGGCCCGGACGGAGAGACCCAGTACTTC. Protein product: CASSLNLAGGPDGETQYF.

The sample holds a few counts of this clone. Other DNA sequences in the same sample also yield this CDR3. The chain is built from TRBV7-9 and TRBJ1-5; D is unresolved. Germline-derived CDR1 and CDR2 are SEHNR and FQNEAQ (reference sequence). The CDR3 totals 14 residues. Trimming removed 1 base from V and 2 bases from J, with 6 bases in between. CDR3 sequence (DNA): TGTGCCAGCAGCTTAGTGGGAGGCAATCAGCCCCAGCATTTT. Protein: CASSLVGGNQPQHF.

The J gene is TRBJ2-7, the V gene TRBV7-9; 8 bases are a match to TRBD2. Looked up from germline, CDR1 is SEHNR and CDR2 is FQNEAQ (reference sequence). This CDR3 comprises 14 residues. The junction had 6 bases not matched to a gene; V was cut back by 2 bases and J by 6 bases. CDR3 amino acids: CASSLNVAGGEQYF. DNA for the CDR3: TGTGCCAGCAGCTTAAATGTGGCGGGAGGCGAGCAGTACTTC. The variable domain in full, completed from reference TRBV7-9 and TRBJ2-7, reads DTGVSQNPRHKITKRGQNVTFRCDPISEHNRLYWYRQTLGQGPEFLTYFQNEAQLEKSRLLSDRFSAERPKGSFSTLEIQRTEQGDSAMYLCASSLNVAGGEQYFGPGTRLTVT.

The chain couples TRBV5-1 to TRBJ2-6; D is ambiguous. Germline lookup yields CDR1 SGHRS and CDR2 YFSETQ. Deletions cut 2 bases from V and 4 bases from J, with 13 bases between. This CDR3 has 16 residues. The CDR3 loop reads CASSLGPPGGANVLTF. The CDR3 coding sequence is TGCGCCAGCAGCTTAGGGCCGCCCGGGGGGGCCAACGTCCTGACTTTC.

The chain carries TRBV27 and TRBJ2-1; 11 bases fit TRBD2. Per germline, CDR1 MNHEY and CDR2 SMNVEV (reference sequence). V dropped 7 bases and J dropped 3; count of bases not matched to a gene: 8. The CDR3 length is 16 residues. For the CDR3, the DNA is TGTGCCAGCACCGAAATAGCGGGAGGGTTCTACAATGAGCAGTTCTTC. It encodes CASTEIAGGFYNEQFF.

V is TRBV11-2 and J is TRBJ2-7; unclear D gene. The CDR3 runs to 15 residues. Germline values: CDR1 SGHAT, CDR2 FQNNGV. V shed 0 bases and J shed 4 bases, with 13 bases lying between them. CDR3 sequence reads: CASSLDEWKDYEQYF. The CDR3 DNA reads TGTGCCAGCAGCTTAGATGAGTGGAAGGATTACGAGCAGTACTTC.

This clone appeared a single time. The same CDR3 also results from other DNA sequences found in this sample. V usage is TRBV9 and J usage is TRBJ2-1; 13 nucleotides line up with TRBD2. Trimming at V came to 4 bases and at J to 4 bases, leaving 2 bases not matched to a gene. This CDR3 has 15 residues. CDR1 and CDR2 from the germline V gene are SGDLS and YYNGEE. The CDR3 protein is CASSLLAGGYNEQFF. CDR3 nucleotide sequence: TGTGCCAGCAGCCTACTAGCGGGAGGGTACAATGAGCAGTTCTTC.

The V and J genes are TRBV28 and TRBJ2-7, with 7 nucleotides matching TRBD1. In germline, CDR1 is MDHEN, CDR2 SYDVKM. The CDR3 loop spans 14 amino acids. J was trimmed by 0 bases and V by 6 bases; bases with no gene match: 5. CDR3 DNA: TGTGCCAGCAGCATAGGGGACAGCTCCTACGAGCAGTACTTC. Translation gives CASSIGDSSYEQYF.

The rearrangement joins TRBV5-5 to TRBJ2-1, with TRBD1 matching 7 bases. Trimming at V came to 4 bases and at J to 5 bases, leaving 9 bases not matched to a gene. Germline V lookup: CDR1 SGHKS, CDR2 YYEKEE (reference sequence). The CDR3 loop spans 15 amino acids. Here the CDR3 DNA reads TGTGCCAGCAGCGTCGGCACAGGGGCCCACAATGAGCAGTTCTTC. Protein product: CASSVGTGAHNEQFF.

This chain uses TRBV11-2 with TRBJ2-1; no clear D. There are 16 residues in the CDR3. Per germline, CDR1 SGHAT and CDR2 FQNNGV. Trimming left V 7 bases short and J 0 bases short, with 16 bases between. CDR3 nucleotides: TGTGCCAGCACCTTCCTCGACACGAGCTCCTACAATGAGCAGTTCTTC. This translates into CASTFLDTSSYNEQFF.

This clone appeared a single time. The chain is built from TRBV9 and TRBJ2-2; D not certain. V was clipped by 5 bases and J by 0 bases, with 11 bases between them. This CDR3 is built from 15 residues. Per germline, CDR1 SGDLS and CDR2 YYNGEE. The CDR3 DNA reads TGTGCCAGCAGTCTAACGGCTACGAACACCGGGGAGCTGTTTTTT. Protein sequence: CASSLTATNTGELFF.

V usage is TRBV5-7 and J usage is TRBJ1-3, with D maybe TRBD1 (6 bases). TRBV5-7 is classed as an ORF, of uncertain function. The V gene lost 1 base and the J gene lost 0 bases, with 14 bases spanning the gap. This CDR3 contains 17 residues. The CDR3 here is CASSLSPGQISGNTIYF. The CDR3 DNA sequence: TGTGCCAGCAGCTTGAGTCCGGGACAAATCTCTGGAAACACCATATATTTT.

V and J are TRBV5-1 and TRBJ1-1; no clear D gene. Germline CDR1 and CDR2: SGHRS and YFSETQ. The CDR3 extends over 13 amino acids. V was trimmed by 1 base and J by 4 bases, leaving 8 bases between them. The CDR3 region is CASSLMQSTEAFF. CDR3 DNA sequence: TGCGCCAGCAGCTTGATGCAGTCCACTGAAGCTTTCTTT.

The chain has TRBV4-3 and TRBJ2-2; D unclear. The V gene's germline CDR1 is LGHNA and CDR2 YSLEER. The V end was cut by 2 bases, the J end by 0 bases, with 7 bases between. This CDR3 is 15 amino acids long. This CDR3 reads CASSQSPSNTGELFF. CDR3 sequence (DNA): TGCGCCAGCAGCCAATCCCCTTCGAACACCGGGGAGCTGTTTTTT.

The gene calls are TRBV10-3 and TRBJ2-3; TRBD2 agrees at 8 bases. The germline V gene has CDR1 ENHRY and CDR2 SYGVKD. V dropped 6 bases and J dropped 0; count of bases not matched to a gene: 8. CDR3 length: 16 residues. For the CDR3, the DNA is TGTGCCATCAGGAAATCGAGCGGGGGTAGCACAGATACGCAGTATTTT. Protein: CAIRKSSGGSTDTQYF.

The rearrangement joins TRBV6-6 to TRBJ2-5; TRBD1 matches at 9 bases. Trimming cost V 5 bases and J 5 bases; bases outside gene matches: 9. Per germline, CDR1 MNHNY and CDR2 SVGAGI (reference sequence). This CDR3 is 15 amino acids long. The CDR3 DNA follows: TGTGCCAGCAGTCGACCACGGACAGGGGAGGAGACCCAGTACTTC. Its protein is CASSRPRTGEETQYF.

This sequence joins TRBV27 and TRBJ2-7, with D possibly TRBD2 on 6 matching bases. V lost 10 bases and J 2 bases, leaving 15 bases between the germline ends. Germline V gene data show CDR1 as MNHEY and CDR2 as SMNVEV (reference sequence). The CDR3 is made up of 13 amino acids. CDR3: CATRGGVPYEQYF. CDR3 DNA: TGTGCCACCCGCGGCGGGGTCCCCTACGAGCAGTACTTC.